Detailed here is one T cell receptor beta chain. Its antigen is undetermined. This sample is drawn from a study of OX40 agonist ivuxolimab in advanced cancers. The overall study: Enrollees could have had prior anti-PD-1, anti-PD-L1 or anti-CTLA-4 therapy, which 40% to 45% had received. Regarding the study as a whole: The average count of expanded clones was higher among CD8+ T cells than among CD4+.

The table came from immunoSEQ multiplex PCR; TCRdb's copy has only in-frame clones and leaves some out. Of under 80,000 clones in the sample, approximately 85% were seen once. CDR1 and CDR2 from the germline V gene are MGHRA and YSYEKL. The CDR3 runs 14 residues. V shed 6 bases and J 5 bases; nucleotides not matched to a gene: 3. This rearrangement joins TRBV4-1 to TRBJ2-1; 11 bases line up with TRBD2. The sequence came from an adult with an advanced solid tumor such as melanoma, head and neck, liver or kidney cancer. The input for sequencing was CD4+ or CD8+ T cells sorted from blood, taken in a trial of the OX40 agonist ivuxolimab. The CDR3 DNA follows: TGCGCCAGCAGGACTAGCGGGAACAACAATGAGCAGTTCTTC. Protein product: CASRTSGNNNEQFF.